Below, 30 T cell receptor beta chains from the same sample are listed, as sequenced in a study of shared clonotypes between healthy human individuals. The protocol was immunoSEQ multiplex PCR, while the TCRdb copy is restricted to in-frame clones and leaves out a portion. Of roughly 2.6 million clones in the sample, more than 90% were seen once. The material sequenced was naive CD4+ T cells sorted from blood. Subset defined: CD45RA+ positively selected. These receptors all stem from a man in his late teens or twenties in good health.

The rearrangement joins TRBV2 to TRBJ2-1; 9 bases are a match to TRBD1. Germline V gene lookup returns CDR1 SNHLY and CDR2 FYNNEI. The CDR3 has 14 amino acids. The trim removed 5 bases at V and 7 bases at J, leaving 6 bases unmatched. As DNA, the CDR3 is TGTGCCAGCAGTCCGGGACAGGGTCGAAATGAGCAGTTCTTC. This gives the protein CASSPGQGRNEQFF.

This clone is a singleton in its sample. The chain has TRBV4-1 and TRBJ2-5, with D possibly TRBD2 on 6 matching bases. Trimming pared 0 bases from V and 7 bases from J, leaving 27 bases between. The CDR3 runs 19 residues. In germline, CDR1 is MGHRA, CDR2 YSYEKL. CDR3 sequence: CASSQDDLLGSLGMGTQYF. DNA for the CDR3: TGCGCCAGCAGCCAAGACGACCTCCTCGGGAGCTTGGGGATGGGGACCCAGTACTTC.

This chain uses TRBV5-1 with TRBJ1-1, with D maybe TRBD1 (5 bases). This CDR3 comprises 17 residues. Trimming took off 0 bases at V and 4 bases at J, with 19 bases between the two ends. Germline-derived CDR1 and CDR2 are SGHRS and YFSETQ. This chain's CDR3 is CASSLDPTRSGLTEAFF. The CDR3 DNA sequence: TGCGCCAGCAGCTTGGATCCCACCCGATCAGGGCTCACTGAAGCTTTCTTT.

This sequence joins TRBV7-3 and TRBJ2-3; D is unclear. Trimming stripped 6 bases from V and 1 base from J, with 8 bases between. This CDR3 spans 13 amino acids. CDR1 and CDR2 from the germline V gene are SGHTA and FQGTGA. For the CDR3, the DNA is TGTGCCAGCAGTTTTACAGGCACAGATACGCAGTATTTT. This sequence encodes CASSFTGTDTQYF. Filled out from reference TRBV7-3 and TRBJ2-3, the complete variable domain reads GAGVSQTPSNKVTEKGKYVELRCDPISGHTALYWYRQSLGQGPEFLIYFQGTGAADDSGLPNDRFFAVRPEGSVSTLKIQRTERGDSAVYLCASSFTGTDTQYFGPGTRLTVL.

The gene calls are TRBV9 and TRBJ2-1; 9 bases fit TRBD1. The germline V gene encodes CDR1 SGDLS and CDR2 YYNGEE. V gave up 5 bases and J gave up 3 bases; unmatched junction bases: 6. The CDR3 is 15 residues long. CDR3 DNA sequence: TGTGCCAGCAGGGGACAGGGTCAAGGCTACAATGAGCAGTTCTTC. This sequence encodes CASRGQGQGYNEQFF.

This sequence joins TRBV6-5 and TRBJ1-1; D uncertain. CDR3 length: 14 amino acids. CDR1 and CDR2 from the germline V gene are MNHEY and SVGAGI. Trimming removed 2 bases at V and 1 base at J, with 8 bases between. The DNA for the CDR3 is TGTGCCAGCAGTTACGTCCCGGGGAACACTGAAGCTTTCTTT. This sequence encodes CASSYVPGNTEAFF.

This chain uses TRBV11-2 with TRBJ1-3; the D is unclear. The CDR3 consists of 15 residues. The ends were cut back, 2 bases at V and 0 bases at J, with 8 bases in the middle. Germline CDR1 and CDR2: SGHAT and FQNNGV. CDR3 nucleotides: TGTGCCAGCAGCTTATTTGGCAGCTCTGGAAACACCATATATTTT. Translated, it gives CASSLFGSSGNTIYF.

This chain connects TRBV15 to TRBJ2-3; the match to TRBD2 covers 9 bases. Germline-derived CDR1 and CDR2 are LNHNV and YYDKDF (reference sequence). Trimming removed 5 bases from V and 1 base from J; junction bases left unmatched: 7. CDR3 length equals 16 residues. This CDR3 is CATSGGSGGGTDTQYF. The CDR3 nucleotides are TGTGCCACCAGCGGAGGTAGCGGGGGCGGCACAGATACGCAGTATTTT.

V and J are TRBV9 and TRBJ2-1, with 11 bases matching TRBD2. The V gene's germline CDR1 is SGDLS and CDR2 YYNGEE. The CDR3 is 17 residues long. The J segment lost 9 bases and the V segment lost 2 bases, leaving 13 bases of the junction unmatched. The CDR3 DNA reads TGTGCCAGCAGCGTTACTCCCGGGCTAGCGGGAGGAACTGAGCAGTTCTTC. Protein sequence: CASSVTPGLAGGTEQFF.

The chain is built from TRBV5-6 and TRBJ1-3; D call uncertain. This CDR3 comprises 14 residues. Between the trimmed V and J ends, which lost 2 bases and 0 bases, there was a span of 6 bases. The V gene's germline CDR1 is SGHDT and CDR2 YYEEEE. The CDR3 coding sequence is TGTGCCAGCAGCTTTCCGAGCTCTGGAAACACCATATATTTT. Its protein is CASSFPSSGNTIYF.

This clone was seen a few times. The chain is built from TRBV19 and TRBJ1-5; D is unresolved. Per germline, CDR1 LNHDA and CDR2 SQIVND (reference sequence). The CDR3 is 17 amino acids. V lost 2 bases to trimming and J lost 4 bases, with 18 bases between them. The CDR3 bases are TGTGCCAGTAGTATAATTGCTGCGACATTAGGGAATCAGCCCCAGCATTTT. The encoded protein is CASSIIAATLGNQPQHF.

The rearrangement links TRBV25-1 to TRBJ2-3; TRBD1 matches at 7 bases. Germline V lookup: CDR1 MGHDK, CDR2 SYGVNS. CDR3 size: 16 residues. V was pared by 2 bases and J by 4 bases, with 9 bases of the junction left unmatched. In nucleotides, the CDR3 is TGTGCCAGCAGTGAACTCCGAGCCGGACAGGCAGATACGCAGTATTTT. Amino acid sequence: CASSELRAGQADTQYF.

As concerns this clone: The sample has other DNA sequences that encode this CDR3 too. This chain connects TRBV18 to TRBJ2-7; 7 nucleotides match TRBD1. V dropped 2 bases and J dropped 3; count of bases not matched to a gene: 4. Per the germline V gene, CDR1 is KGHSH and CDR2 is LQKENI. The CDR3 runs 14 residues. The CDR3 bases are TGTGCCAGCTCACCAGGGACAGCGAACTACGAGCAGTACTTC. Protein: CASSPGTANYEQYF.

The chain recombines TRBV11-2 with TRBJ2-6; D gene unclear. The germline V gene has CDR1 SGHAT and CDR2 FQNNGV. Trimming stripped 5 bases from V and 2 bases from J, with 16 bases between. The CDR3 contains 17 residues. The CDR3: CASSRSTQVTGANVLTF. As DNA, the CDR3 is TGTGCCAGCAGCCGATCCACTCAGGTCACTGGGGCCAACGTCCTGACTTTC.

This chain connects TRBV10-1 to TRBJ2-7, with TRBD1 identical over 9 bases. The CDR3 extends over 15 amino acids. Germline assignment: CDR1 WNHNN and CDR2 SYGVQD (reference sequence). V was pared by 10 bases and J by 0 bases, with 10 bases of the junction left unmatched. In DNA, the CDR3 is TGCGCCACTACGTACCCGGACAGGGGCTCCTACGAGCAGTACTTC. Amino acids: CATTYPDRGSYEQYF.

V is TRBV4-1 and J is TRBJ1-2; D gene uncertain. The CDR3 is made up of 15 amino acids. V lost 6 bases to trimming and J lost 4 bases, with 18 bases between them. In germline, CDR1 is MGHRA, CDR2 YSYEKL. The CDR3 protein is CASSPVKTDTYGYTF. DNA for the CDR3: TGCGCCAGCAGTCCTGTAAAGACTGACACCTATGGCTACACCTTC.

The J gene is TRBJ2-1, the V gene TRBV6-1, with 10 nucleotides matching TRBD2. The V and J ends lost 11 bases and 9 bases, in that order; junction bases with no gene match: 13. Per the germline V gene, CDR1 is MNHNS and CDR2 is SASEGT. This CDR3 is built from 14 residues. CDR3 amino acids: CAGESGGAGSEQFF. CDR3 DNA: TGTGCCGGAGAAAGCGGGGGGGCCGGTAGTGAGCAGTTCTTC.

This clone was seen once. The rearrangement uses TRBV11-2 and TRBJ2-1, with 14 bases lining up with TRBD2. With 5 bases clipped from V and 6 bases from J, the junction kept 3 bases outside the gene matches. Germline lookup yields CDR1 SGHAT and CDR2 FQNNGV. The CDR3 length is 15 residues. This CDR3 is CASSPGTSGGNEQFF. CDR3 nucleotides: TGTGCCAGCAGCCCTGGGACTAGCGGGGGCAATGAGCAGTTCTTC. The complete variable domain, with remaining parts taken from reference TRBV11-2 and TRBJ2-1, reads EAGVAQSPRYKIIEKRQSVAFWCNPISGHATLYWYQQILGQGPKLLIQFQNNGVVDDSQLPKDRFSAERLKGVDSTLKIQPAKLEDSAVYLCASSPGTSGGNEQFFGPGTRLTVL.

The chain carries TRBV7-6 and TRBJ1-1; D remains ambiguous. The V end lost 1 base, the J end lost 6 bases, and 12 bases lay between the germline ends. Germline lookup yields CDR1 SGHVS and CDR2 FNYEAQ. This CDR3 is built from 14 residues. This CDR3 reads CASSLGGNTAEAFF. For the CDR3, the DNA is TGTGCCAGCAGCTTAGGGGGTAATACCGCTGAAGCTTTCTTT. Drawing the rest from reference TRBV7-6 and TRBJ1-1, the complete variable domain is GAGVSQSPRYKVTKRGQDVALRCDPISGHVSLYWYRQALGQGPEFLTYFNYEAQQDKSGLPNDRFSAERPEGSISTLTIQRTEQRDSAMYRCASSLGGNTAEAFFGQGTRLTVV.

The rearrangement uses TRBV30 and TRBJ1-5, with TRBD1 matching over 7 bases. Per the germline V gene, CDR1 is GTSNPN and CDR2 is SVGIG (reference sequence). This CDR3 region has 14 residues. Losses at the gene ends were 2 bases for V and 5 bases for J; bases not matched to a gene: 6. The CDR3 is CAWSKGAGDQPQHF. The CDR3, as DNA: TGTGCCTGGAGTAAGGGGGCAGGGGATCAGCCCCAGCATTTT.

This clone has a single count. The V call is TRBV27, the J call TRBJ1-2, with TRBD1 matching 9 bases. This CDR3 comprises 14 residues. CDR1 and CDR2 (germline): MNHEY, SMNVEV (reference sequence). Trimming removed 7 bases from V and 4 bases from J; junction bases left unmatched: 7. DNA for the CDR3: TGTGCCAGCACGCCAGCGGGACAGGGCTATGGCTACACCTTC. Amino acids: CASTPAGQGYGYTF.

Comment on this clone: Other DNA sequences of this sample code for an identical CDR3. V is TRBV5-1 and J is TRBJ1-5; 8 positions match TRBD1. The CDR3 runs 14 residues. Per the germline V gene, CDR1 is SGHRS and CDR2 is YFSETQ. V dropped 2 bases and J dropped 4; count of bases not matched to a gene: 2. CDR3 loop: CASSLTGGNQPQHF. CDR3 nucleotide sequence: TGCGCCAGCAGCTTAACAGGGGGGAATCAGCCCCAGCATTTT.

The gene calls are TRBV18 and TRBJ1-2; no definite D call. This CDR3 spans 14 amino acids. V gave up 0 bases and J gave up 8 bases, with 13 bases separating them. CDR1 is KGHSH, CDR2 LQKENI, per germline. This CDR3 reads CASSPPELVGGYTF. CDR3 DNA sequence: TGTGCCAGCTCACCACCGGAGCTGGTCGGCGGCTACACCTTC.

The count of this clone is one. The rearrangement uses TRBV10-3 and TRBJ2-2; TRBD1 matches 7 bases. The CDR3 has 17 residues. In germline, CDR1 is ENHRY, CDR2 SYGVKD. V was clipped by 10 bases and J by 1 base; unmatched bases: 15. CDR3 DNA: TGTGCCACGTGGGCCCTCAACAGGGGAATGAACACCGGGGAGCTGTTTTTT. Protein product: CATWALNRGMNTGELFF.

This clone was seen only once. The chain is built from TRBV30 and TRBJ2-1; perhaps TRBD2 as D (5 bases). Trimming left V 1 base short and J 3 bases short, with 16 bases between. The CDR3 has 16 residues. Germline-derived CDR1 and CDR2 are GTSNPN and SVGIG (reference sequence). Here the CDR3 DNA reads TGTGCCTGGAGTGACCTCCGTGGAGGCCTCTACAATGAGCAGTTCTTC. Translation: CAWSDLRGGLYNEQFF.

The V call is TRBV4-1, the J call TRBJ1-4, with D perhaps matching TRBD1 (6 bases). The CDR3 runs 16 residues. V lost 0 bases to trimming and J lost 8 bases, with 16 bases between them. In germline, CDR1 is MGHRA, CDR2 YSYEKL. The CDR3 loop reads CASSQDGRPGEEKLFF. CDR3 sequence (DNA): TGCGCCAGCAGCCAAGATGGGAGGCCAGGGGAGGAAAAACTGTTTTTT.

V is TRBV10-1 and J is TRBJ1-5, with 7 bases lining up with TRBD1. CDR1 and CDR2 (germline): WNHNN, SYGVQD (reference sequence). The CDR3 spans 18 residues. V lost 1 base, J lost 0 bases, and 9 bases stayed unmatched. In DNA, the CDR3 is TGCGCCAGCAGTGAGTGGACAGGTCTGGGCTATAGCAATCAGCCCCAGCATTTT. Residues: CASSEWTGLGYSNQPQHF.

CDR3 DNA sequence: TGTGCCAGCAGCGTCGACGAAGGGGGTTCACCCCTCCACTTT. It yields the protein CASSVDEGGSPLHF. This chain uses TRBV9 with TRBJ1-6, with TRBD1 as a possible D gene (6 bases). Per the germline V gene, CDR1 is SGDLS and CDR2 is YYNGEE. This CDR3 has 14 amino acids. Trimming removed 2 bases at V and 9 bases at J, with 12 bases between.

The chain employs TRBV5-4 and TRBJ1-1, with D perhaps TRBD1 (6 bases). V lost 4 bases and J 3 bases, leaving 13 bases between the germline ends. Germline assignment: CDR1 SGHNT and CDR2 YYREEE (reference sequence). The CDR3 totals 14 residues. This chain's CDR3 is CASSVRGTHTEAFF. As DNA, the CDR3 is TGTGCCAGCAGCGTGAGGGGGACCCACACTGAAGCTTTCTTT.

Note on this clone: Other DNA sequences within the sample encode an identical CDR3. The CDR3 nucleotides read TGTGCCAGCAGCTTGTCTGGCAGTGAGCAGTTCTTC. Encoded protein: CASSLSGSEQFF. The genes are TRBV5-4 and TRBJ2-1; D is unresolved. CDR1 is SGHNT, CDR2 YYREEE, per germline (reference sequence). The CDR3 spans 12 residues. With 1 base removed from V and 9 bases from J, the gap between germline ends came to 8 bases.